This T cell receptor (beta chain) is drawn from a study of tumor-infiltrating lymphocytes in primary liver carcinoma. Study overall: About 3.65 to 8 million productive TCRbeta reads were obtained from the samples, with similar numbers across tissue types.

TCR beta cDNA was made from 500 ng total RNA with a constant-region primer. Libraries covering TCR beta were generated through three nested multiplex PCR rounds (using a slightly modified ARM-PCR). The first two PCR rounds used TRBV1-TRBV30 forward primers with a C-beta reverse primer, 10 cycles each. TCRdb fed the multiplex PCR reads into MiXCR, producing one record per CDR3 protein. The data contain 50,000 to 60,000 distinct CDR3 sequences, about 78% of them singletons. In germline, CDR1 is LGHNA, CDR2 YNFKEQ. V gave up 3 bases and J gave up 8 bases, with 19 bases separating them. This CDR3 comprises 15 residues. Both RNA and DNA were isolated together from roughly 20-30 mg of bulk tissue that had not been sorted. Sampling targeted five separate regions of each tumor, which included the tumor centre. This clonotype ranks as medium-sized.

This TCR was recovered from a man between 35 and 55 years old with primary liver carcinoma and hepatitis B virus infection. The sequencing input was liver tumor tissue from sampling region 5. Subset here: tumor region T5, tumor centre. The chain carries TRBV4-2 and TRBJ1-2; D is unclear. The CDR3 bases are TGTGCCAGCAGCCAGGAAGTAATCGGGGTGGGCGGCTACACCTTC. It translates to CASSQEVIGVGGYTF.